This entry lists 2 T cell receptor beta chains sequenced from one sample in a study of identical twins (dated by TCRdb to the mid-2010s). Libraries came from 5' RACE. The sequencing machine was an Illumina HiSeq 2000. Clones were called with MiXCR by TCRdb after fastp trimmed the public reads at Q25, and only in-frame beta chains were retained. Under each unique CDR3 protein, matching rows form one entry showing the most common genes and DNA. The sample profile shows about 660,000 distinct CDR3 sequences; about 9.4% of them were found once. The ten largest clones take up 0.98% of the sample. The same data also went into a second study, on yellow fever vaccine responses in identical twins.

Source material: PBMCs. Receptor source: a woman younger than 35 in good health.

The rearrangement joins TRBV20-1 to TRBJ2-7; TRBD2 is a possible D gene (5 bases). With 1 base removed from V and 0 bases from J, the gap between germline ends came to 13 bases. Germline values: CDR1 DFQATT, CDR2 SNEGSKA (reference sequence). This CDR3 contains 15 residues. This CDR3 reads CSARVPGTASYEQYF. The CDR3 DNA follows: TGCAGTGCTAGAGTTCCGGGAACCGCCTCCTACGAGCAGTACTTC.

Written as DNA, the CDR3 is TGTGCCAGCAGCAGGCTAGCGGGACGTCACGGCCCAGATACGCAGTATTTT. Translation gives CASSRLAGRHGPDTQYF. The chain carries TRBV5-6 and TRBJ2-3; 9 nucleotides agree with TRBD2. Per the germline V gene, CDR1 is SGHDT and CDR2 is YYEEEE. With 4 bases clipped from V and 4 bases from J, the junction kept 13 bases outside the gene matches. There are 17 residues in the CDR3.